This T cell receptor (beta chain) appears in the sequencing data of a study of T cells in Graves' hyperthyroidism and ophthalmopathy. Study as a whole: Upon initial diagnosis and before any treatment, peripheral blood was collected.

Trimming shortened V by 6 bases and J by 2 bases, and 11 bases separated the two germline ends. There are 14 residues in the CDR3. Germline CDR1 and CDR2: KGHSH and LQKENI. Hyperthyroidism had been newly diagnosed in patients aged 18 to 65, and its duration was under 2 months. Any patient presenting with uncontrolled infection, other autoimmune disease, pregnancy or lactation was left out. TCR beta CDR3 regions were amplified from RNA transcripts. Researchers ran a first-round RT-PCR on the TCR CDR3 using the HTBI primer set. One entry per CDR3 protein, called by TCRdb with MiXCR from the multiplex PCR reads. The sample carries about 300,000 distinct CDR3 sequences, around a quarter recorded once. This clonotype has ten or more counts.

The V call is TRBV18, the J call TRBJ1-5; D gene ambiguous. The sample comprised blood. This sequence originates from a man aged 35-49 years with Graves' hyperthyroidism that later progressed to Graves' ophthalmopathy. CDR3 in DNA: TGTGCCAGCTCGCAGCAGAGGGGCAATCAGCCCCAGCATTTT. It yields the protein CASSQQRGNQPQHF. The full variable domain, rest sourced from reference TRBV18 and TRBJ1-5, is NAGVMQNPRHLVRRRGQEARLRCSPMKGHSHVYWYRQLPEEGLKFMVYLQKENIIDESGMPKERFSAEFPKEGPSILRIQQVVRGDSAAYFCASSQQRGNQPQHFGDGTRLSIL.